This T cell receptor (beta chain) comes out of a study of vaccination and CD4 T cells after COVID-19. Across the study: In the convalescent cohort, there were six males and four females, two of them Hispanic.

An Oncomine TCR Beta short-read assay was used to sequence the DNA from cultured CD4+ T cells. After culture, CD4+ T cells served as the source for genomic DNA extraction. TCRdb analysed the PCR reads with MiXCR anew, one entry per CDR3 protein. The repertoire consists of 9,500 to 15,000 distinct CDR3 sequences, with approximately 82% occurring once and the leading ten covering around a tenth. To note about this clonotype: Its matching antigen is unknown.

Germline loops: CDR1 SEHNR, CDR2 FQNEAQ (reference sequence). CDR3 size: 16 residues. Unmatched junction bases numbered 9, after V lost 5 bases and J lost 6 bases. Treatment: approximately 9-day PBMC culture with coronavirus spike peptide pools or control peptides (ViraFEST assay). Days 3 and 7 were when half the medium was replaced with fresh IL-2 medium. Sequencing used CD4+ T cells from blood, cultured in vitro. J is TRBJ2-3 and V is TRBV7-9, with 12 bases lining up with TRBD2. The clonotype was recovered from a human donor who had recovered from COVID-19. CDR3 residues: CASSPRLAGEGDTQYF. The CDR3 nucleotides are TGTGCCAGCAGCCCGCGACTAGCGGGAGAGGGGGATACGCAGTATTTT.